These 30 T cell receptor beta chains were sequenced from one sample in a study of OX40 agonist ivuxolimab in advanced cancers. The library was obtained by the immunoSEQ multiplex PCR assay. As stored in TCRdb, this immuneACCESS dataset retains in-frame rearrangements with V and J assigned. A fraction of the clones does not appear; measured against another copy, unresolved V genes explain less than half of the discrepancy, and the remainder lacks a known reason. The sample table shows 45,000 to 70,000 clones, and around 84% are seen once. The ten largest clones represent 0.8% to 1% of the sample. Sequencing was performed on CD4+ or CD8+ T cells sorted from blood, taken in a trial of the OX40 agonist ivuxolimab. These receptors were taken from an adult with an advanced solid tumor such as melanoma, head and neck, liver or kidney cancer.

This rearrangement joins TRBV7-2 to TRBJ2-1; 13 nucleotides align to TRBD2. The CDR3 length is 17 residues. The V gene end was trimmed by 5 bases and the J gene end by 3 bases; junction bases not matched to a gene: 7. Germline values: CDR1 SGHTA, CDR2 FQGNSA. The CDR3 nucleotides are TGTGCCAGCAGCCACCGACTAGCGGGGGGCCTCTACAATGAGCAGTTCTTC. Its protein is CASSHRLAGGLYNEQFF.

The chain has TRBV18 and TRBJ2-7, with a weak D call TRBD2 (5 bases). The CDR3 has 14 amino acids. V lost 4 bases to trimming and J lost 0 bases, with 10 bases between them. Germline values: CDR1 KGHSH, CDR2 LQKENI. The CDR3 is CASSRDRGSYEQYF. The CDR3 nucleotides read TGTGCCAGCTCACGAGACCGGGGCTCCTACGAGCAGTACTTC.

In this sample, this clone turned up once. The chain is built from TRBV7-9 and TRBJ2-7; 11 bases fit TRBD2. V lost 5 bases to trimming and J lost 4 bases; unmatched junction nucleotides: 7. The V gene's germline CDR1 is SEHNR and CDR2 FQNEAQ (reference sequence). CDR3 size: 15 residues. CDR3 loop: CASSGLAGGRYEQYF. CDR3 sequence (DNA): TGTGCCAGCAGCGGGCTAGCGGGGGGTCGGTACGAGCAGTACTTC.

The chain employs TRBV27 and TRBJ2-7; 8 bases are a match to TRBD1. Germline CDR1 reads MNHEY; CDR2 reads SMNVEV (reference sequence). The CDR3 is 13 residues long. Losses at the gene ends were 5 bases for V and 3 bases for J; bases not matched to a gene: 3. The CDR3 DNA reads TGTGCCAGCAGTAGGACAGGGCTCTACGAGCAGTACTTC. This translates into CASSRTGLYEQYF.

The chain couples TRBV7-6 to TRBJ1-6, with 9 bases lining up with TRBD1. This CDR3 region has 15 residues. Trimming took 1 base from V and 9 from J; bases not matched to a gene: 4. Germline V CDR1 and CDR2: SGHVS, FNYEAQ. In nucleotides, the CDR3 is TGTGCCAGCAGCTTAGGAAGGGACAGGGTTTCACCCCTCCACTTT. Translation gives CASSLGRDRVSPLHF.

This sequence joins TRBV9 and TRBJ2-3; tentatively, D is TRBD1 or TRBD2 (6 bases each). CDR3 length: 14 amino acids. Germline V gene sequence: CDR1 SGDLS, CDR2 YYNGEE. The V gene lost 6 bases and the J gene lost 2 bases, with 13 bases spanning the gap. CDR3: CASTEGGYTDTQYF. Written as DNA, the CDR3 is TGTGCCAGCACCGAGGGGGGTTACACAGATACGCAGTATTTT.

The rearrangement joins TRBV5-1 to TRBJ2-3; 10 bases match TRBD1. V gave up 4 bases and J gave up 1 base; unmatched junction bases: 3. CDR1 and CDR2 (germline): SGHRS, YFSETQ. CDR3 size: 15 residues. The CDR3 nucleotides are TGCGCCAGCAGCGGACAGGGGGTTCGCACAGATACGCAGTATTTT. Its translation: CASSGQGVRTDTQYF.

The J gene is TRBJ2-7, the V gene TRBV18; TRBD1 is a possible D gene (6 bases). The germline V and J ends were trimmed by 3 bases and 5 bases, with 14 bases remaining between them. Germline CDR1 reads KGHSH; CDR2 reads LQKENI. The CDR3 totals 14 residues. The CDR3 sequence: CASSPMTGFHEQYF. CDR3 in DNA: TGTGCCAGCTCACCCATGACAGGTTTCCACGAGCAGTACTTC.

The chain combines TRBV7-2 with TRBJ2-6; unclear D gene. Germline V CDR1 and CDR2: SGHTA, FQGNSA. Trimming cost V 1 base and J 3 bases, with 16 bases left between them. This CDR3 spans 18 amino acids. The CDR3 region has the DNA TGTGCCAGCAGCTTAGTTGCTCTCTCTCTCCGTGGGGCCAACGTCCTGACTTTC. It encodes CASSLVALSLRGANVLTF.

The gene calls are TRBV9 and TRBJ1-2, with D possibly TRBD1 on 6 matching bases. The germline gives CDR1 SGDLS, CDR2 YYNGEE. The CDR3 extends over 15 amino acids. Trimming removed 3 bases from V and 6 bases from J, with 18 bases in between. The CDR3 DNA is TGTGCCAGCAGCGCTACCGGGACCCCAGGGGATGGCTACACCTTC. Protein: CASSATGTPGDGYTF.

The genes are TRBV6-1 and TRBJ2-7, with TRBD2 as a possible D gene (7 bases). Germline CDR1 is MNHNS and CDR2 is SASEGT. V gave up 6 bases and J gave up 7 bases, with 22 bases separating them. CDR3 length: 15 residues. CDR3 loop: CASSAPGGLRGEQYF. The CDR3 nucleotides read TGTGCCAGCAGCGCGCCGGGGGGCCTGAGGGGTGAGCAGTACTTC.

This chain connects TRBV5-1 to TRBJ1-2, with 8 bases identical to TRBD1. Germline V gene data show CDR1 as SGHRS and CDR2 as YFSETQ. CDR3 length: 17 residues. Unmatched junction bases numbered 18, after V lost 4 bases and J lost 7 bases. The DNA for the CDR3 is TGCGCCAGCAGCCCGAATGCGGGACAGGTCTCTAGTGGTGGCTACACCTTC. Protein: CASSPNAGQVSSGGYTF.

The count of this clone is one. The rearrangement uses TRBV7-2 and TRBJ1-1, with 8 bases aligning to TRBD1. V gave up 0 bases and J gave up 1 base; unmatched junction bases: 10. This CDR3 has 18 residues. Germline V gene lookup returns CDR1 SGHTA and CDR2 FQGNSA. The CDR3 region is CASSLAGYQGAGNTEAFF. DNA of the CDR3: TGTGCCAGCAGCTTAGCGGGATACCAGGGGGCTGGGAACACTGAAGCTTTCTTT.

This clone was counted only a few times. This chain uses TRBV4-2 with TRBJ2-3, with a tentative D call TRBD1 (6 bases). This CDR3 is 16 amino acids long. Germline values: CDR1 LGHNA, CDR2 YNFKEQ. With 1 base removed from V and 2 bases from J, the gap between germline ends came to 13 bases. CDR3 residues: CASSQAGTQLTDTQYF. DNA for the CDR3: TGTGCCAGCAGCCAAGCCGGGACACAACTCACAGATACGCAGTATTTT.

Note on this clone: Compared with germline, one end of the junction differs, possibly owing to a read error. V usage is TRBV6-5 and J usage is TRBJ2-7; D possibly corresponds to TRBD2 (7 bases). Germline V gene sequence: CDR1 MNHEY, CDR2 SVGAGI. CDR3 length equals 14 residues. The CDR3 here is CASSYSLGGQRLHF. The CDR3 region has the DNA TGTGCCAGCAGTTACAGCTTGGGGGGGCAGCGTCTCCACTTC.

The chain is built from TRBV7-2 and TRBJ2-1, with 15 bases aligning to TRBD2. Germline assignment: CDR1 SGHTA and CDR2 FQGNSA. This CDR3 has 17 residues. V was clipped by 6 bases and J by 3 bases; unmatched bases: 6. The CDR3 protein is CASRPGTSGGLYNEQFF. CDR3 nucleotide sequence: TGTGCCAGCAGGCCCGGGACTAGCGGGGGGCTCTACAATGAGCAGTTCTTC.

The rearrangement uses TRBV7-9 and TRBJ1-6; D remains unclear. The CDR3 loop spans 14 amino acids. V lost 5 bases to trimming and J lost 4 bases, with 9 bases between them. Germline V gives CDR1 SEHNR, CDR2 FQNEAQ (reference sequence). This CDR3 reads CASSEGKYNSPLHF. CDR3 bases: TGTGCCAGCAGCGAAGGAAAATATAATTCACCCCTCCACTTT. The complete variable domain, with remaining parts taken from reference TRBV7-9 and TRBJ1-6, reads DTGVSQNPRHKITKRGQNVTFRCDPISEHNRLYWYRQTLGQGPEFLTYFQNEAQLEKSRLLSDRFSAERPKGSFSTLEIQRTEQGDSAMYLCASSEGKYNSPLHFGNGTRLTVT.

This chain connects TRBV27 to TRBJ1-6; D unresolved. Germline assignment: CDR1 MNHEY and CDR2 SMNVEV (reference sequence). This CDR3 is 17 amino acids long. The germline V and J ends were trimmed by 4 bases and 7 bases, with 20 bases remaining between them. The CDR3 nucleotides read TGTGCCAGCAGTTCCCCAATCCGGACGGGGAGGAATTCACCCCTCCACTTT. Translated: CASSSPIRTGRNSPLHF.

CDR3 coding DNA: TGCGCCAGCAGCTTGGCGGCGGGGGGGAACTACAATGAGCAGTTCTTC. Amino acid sequence: CASSLAAGGNYNEQFF. The chain recombines TRBV5-1 with TRBJ2-1; 9 bases line up with TRBD2. There are 16 residues in the CDR3. V shed 0 bases, J shed 3 bases, and the junction held 4 bases outside the gene matches. Germline loops: CDR1 SGHRS, CDR2 YFSETQ.

The chain is built from TRBV4-1 and TRBJ1-1; D gene uncertain. Trimming pared 8 bases from V and 0 bases from J, leaving 13 bases between. The CDR3 is made up of 14 amino acids. In germline, CDR1 is MGHRA, CDR2 YSYEKL. The CDR3, as DNA: TGCGCCAGCGGGGAACACTTCATGAACACTGAAGCTTTCTTT. Amino acid sequence: CASGEHFMNTEAFF.

The gene calls are TRBV28 and TRBJ1-1; 7 nucleotides agree with TRBD1. Germline values: CDR1 MDHEN, CDR2 SYDVKM. The CDR3 covers 13 residues. Trimming took 6 bases from V and 6 from J; bases not matched to a gene: 7. CDR3 coding DNA: TGTGCCAGCAGCGACAGGGCTATCGCTGAAGCTTTCTTT. Its translation: CASSDRAIAEAFF.

This chain connects TRBV5-6 to TRBJ2-5, with 9 bases identical to TRBD1. This CDR3 spans 13 amino acids. Germline trimming cut 4 bases from V and 11 bases from J; bases unmatched to any gene: 9. The V gene's germline CDR1 is SGHDT and CDR2 YYEEEE. In DNA, the CDR3 is TGTGCCAGCAGCAAGCCGACAGGGGGAGAGCAGTACTTC. Translated, it gives CASSKPTGGEQYF. The full variable domain, completed using reference TRBV5-6 and TRBJ2-5, is DAGVTQSPTHLIKTRGQQVTLRCSPKSGHDTVSWYQQALGQGPQFIFQYYEEEERQRGNFPDRFSGHQFPNYSSELNVNALLLGDSALYLCASSKPTGGEQYFGPGTRLLVL.

This clone has a handful of counts. This sample includes further DNA sequences coding for the same CDR3. This chain links TRBV18 with TRBJ2-7, with 9 bases lining up with TRBD1. The CDR3 is made up of 15 amino acids. Germline loops: CDR1 KGHSH, CDR2 LQKENI. The junction had 5 bases not matched to a gene; V was cut back by 5 bases and J by 0 bases. CDR3: CASSTGQGRSYEQYF. The DNA for the CDR3 is TGTGCCAGCTCAACGGGACAGGGTCGCTCCTACGAGCAGTACTTC.

This clone has a handful of counts. This chain joins TRBV15 and TRBJ1-1; D remains ambiguous. CDR3 length: 14 residues. Trimming left V 1 base short and J 11 bases short, with 17 bases between. Germline-derived CDR1 and CDR2 are LNHNV and YYDKDF (reference sequence). The CDR3 region has the DNA TGTGCCACCAGCAGAGTGGAGTCGGCCCCGGCGGCTTTCTTT. This sequence encodes CATSRVESAPAAFF.

The chain uses TRBV5-1 and TRBJ1-2; D is unresolved. V was cut by 4 bases and J by 0 bases, with 16 bases left in between. The CDR3 loop spans 16 amino acids. Germline V gene lookup returns CDR1 SGHRS and CDR2 YFSETQ. CDR3 sequence: CASSPSEATSNYGYTF. The CDR3 DNA is TGCGCCAGCAGCCCGTCCGAGGCGACGTCTAACTATGGCTACACCTTC.

The rearrangement links TRBV20-1 to TRBJ2-3; no clear D gene. Germline assignment: CDR1 DFQATT and CDR2 SNEGSKA (reference sequence). This CDR3 spans 11 amino acids. Trimming removed 8 bases from V and 2 bases from J, with 8 bases in between. CDR3 nucleotides: TGCAGTCACCTTTACACAGATACGCAGTATTTT. This codes for CSHLYTDTQYF.

The CDR3 loop is CASSLVVGETQYF. CDR3 DNA sequence: TGTGCCAGCAGTTTGGTAGTAGGAGAGACCCAGTACTTC. The genes are TRBV27 and TRBJ2-5; D gene uncertain. V was pared by 3 bases and J by 4 bases, with 9 bases between. The CDR3 is 13 residues long. CDR1 is MNHEY, CDR2 SMNVEV, per germline (reference sequence).

The chain joins TRBV7-2 to TRBJ1-2, with D possibly TRBD1 on 5 matching bases. The CDR3 runs 13 residues. V was shortened by 5 bases and J by 2 bases, with 9 bases between the two germline ends. The germline V gene has CDR1 SGHTA and CDR2 FQGNSA. The CDR3 sequence is CASSVGRNYGYTF. The CDR3 DNA reads TGTGCCAGCAGCGTGGGACGGAACTATGGCTACACCTTC. Looking up the rest from reference TRBV7-2 and TRBJ1-2 gives the full variable domain: GAGVSQSPSNKVTEKGKDVELRCDPISGHTALYWYRQSLGQGLEFLIYFQGNSAPDKSGLPSDRFSAERTGGSVSTLTIQRTQQEDSAVYLCASSVGRNYGYTFGSGTRLTVV.

This clone was found a few times. The chain couples TRBV11-2 to TRBJ1-6; D might be TRBD1 (5 bases). Germline CDR1 SGHAT, CDR2 FQNNGV. The V gene lost 4 bases and the J gene lost 8 bases, with 21 bases spanning the gap. The CDR3 is 17 residues long. For the CDR3, the DNA is TGTGCCAGCAGCTCCCCCCAGGGAATGAATGGTCATTCACCCCTCCACTTT. Its protein product is CASSSPQGMNGHSPLHF. Using reference TRBV11-2 and TRBJ1-6 for the parts outside the CDR3, the full variable domain is EAGVAQSPRYKIIEKRQSVAFWCNPISGHATLYWYQQILGQGPKLLIQFQNNGVVDDSQLPKDRFSAERLKGVDSTLKIQPAKLEDSAVYLCASSSPQGMNGHSPLHFGNGTRLTVT.

This chain uses TRBV19 with TRBJ1-1; TRBD1 matches 11 bases. Trimming at V came to 4 bases and at J to 5 bases, leaving 9 bases not matched to a gene. CDR3 length: 16 amino acids. The germline CDR1 and CDR2 sequences are LNHDA and SQIVND (reference sequence). CDR3: CASSTRPGQGGTEAFF. In DNA, the CDR3 is TGTGCCAGTAGTACCCGTCCGGGACAGGGGGGTACTGAAGCTTTCTTT. Supplemented by reference TRBV19 and TRBJ1-1, the full variable domain reads DGGITQSPKYLFRKEGQNVTLSCEQNLNHDAMYWYRQDPGQGLRLIYYSQIVNDFQKGDIAEGYSVSREKKESFPLTVTSAQKNPTAFYLCASSTRPGQGGTEAFFGQGTRLTVV.